The rows below give T cell receptor beta chains drawn from one sample of a study of cytomegalovirus exposure and HLA in healthy donors. The assay was immunoSEQ multiplex PCR, and TCRdb's table has in-frame clones only and misses some. The sample contains around 120,000 clones, 79% of which appear only once. Sequencing was carried out using PBMCs. These receptors originate from a young man in good health and CMV-seropositive. Each CDR3 is given with its conserved first and last residue. A D gene is named only where the DNA matches it firmly. The size of a clone is reported for some rows only, either as once, few or many, or as a class for expanded clones.

>.|TRBJ1-1|TRBV5-1|.
CASSPLTVGSEAFF
TGCGCCAGCAGCCCACTGACAGTGGGTTCCGAAGCTTTCTTT
>.|TRBJ2-7|TRBV5-6|.
CASSLFGGHYEQYF
TGTGCCAGCAGCTTGTTCGGGGGGCACTACGAGCAGTACTTC
>TRBD1|TRBJ2-2|TRBV5-1|.
CASSAGQGAAGELFF
TGCGCCAGCAGCGCCGGACAGGGGGCGGCCGGGGAGCTGTTTTTT
>TRBD2|TRBJ2-3|TRBV9|.
CASSVSVGRGMDTQYF
TGTGCCAGCAGCGTATCCGTCGGGAGGGGAATGGATACGCAGTATTTT
>.|TRBJ1-6|TRBV7-6|.
CASSPAWRAKNSPLHF
TGTGCCAGCAGCCCCGCCTGGCGGGCCAAAAATTCACCCCTCCACTTT
>.|TRBJ2-1|TRBV28|few
CASLGARGLVAYNEQFF
TGTGCCAGCTTGGGGGCGCGGGGGTTGGTGGCCTACAATGAGCAGTTCTTC
>TRBD1|TRBJ1-2|TRBV2|once
CASIAQGASYGYTF
TGTGCCAGCATAGCACAGGGGGCTTCCTATGGCTACACCTTC
>.|TRBJ2-2|TRBV6-4|.
CASSVGDTGELFF
TGTGCCAGCAGTGTCGGGGACACCGGGGAGCTGTTTTTT
>.|TRBJ2-1|TRBV4-3|few
CASSQDTWATVAYEQFF
TGCGCCAGCAGCCAAGATACATGGGCGACCGTCGCGTATGAGCAGTTCTTC
>.|TRBJ2-5|TRBV11-3|.
CASSRGGGLVETQYF
TGTGCCAGCAGCCGTGGGGGAGGCCTTGTAGAGACCCAGTACTTC
>.|TRBJ1-2|TRBV5-5|.
CASSLGLKAGDGYTF
TGTGCCAGCAGCTTGGGGTTAAAGGCAGGGGATGGCTACACCTTC
>.|TRBJ2-7|TRBV30|.
CAWSVGRTYEQYF
TGTGCCTGGAGTGTGGGCAGGACCTACGAGCAGTACTTC
>.|TRBJ1-4|TRBV7-9|few
CASSKDSWREKLFF
TGTGCCAGCAGCAAGGACAGTTGGCGAGAAAAACTGTTTTTT
>TRBD2|TRBJ2-1|TRBV5-1|.
CASSATSGGFGEQFF
TGCGCCAGCAGCGCTACTAGCGGGGGGTTCGGTGAGCAGTTCTTC
>TRBD2|TRBJ2-1|TRBV7-2|few
CASSRTSANEQFF
TGTGCCAGCAGCCGGACTAGCGCTAATGAGCAGTTCTTC
>TRBD2|TRBJ2-1|TRBV19|once
CASSNSAGSNSYNEQFF
TGTGCCAGTAGTAATTCAGCGGGGTCCAACTCCTACAATGAGCAGTTCTTC
>.|TRBJ1-3|TRBV2|.
CASSELAGSGNTIYF
TGTGCCAGCAGTGAGCTGGCAGGCTCTGGAAACACCATATATTTT
>TRBD2|TRBJ2-3|TRBV6-6|.
CASKASGGSDTQYF
TGTGCCAGCAAGGCTAGCGGGGGGTCCGATACGCAGTATTTT
>.|TRBJ2-7|TRBV11-1|.
CASSYTGTYEQYF
TGTGCCAGCAGTTACACAGGGACCTACGAGCAGTACTTC
>TRBD2|TRBJ2-1|TRBV5-1|.
CASSLGGLAGWHEQFF
TGCGCCAGCAGCTTGGGGGGACTAGCGGGATGGCATGAGCAGTTCTTC
>TRBD1|TRBJ1-2|TRBV15|.
CATSSPGQKYGYTF
TGTGCCACCAGCAGCCCGGGACAGAAATATGGCTACACCTTC
>TRBD1|TRBJ2-7|TRBV5-1|once
CASSIEGQGAYEQYF
TGCGCCAGCTCAATTGAGGGACAGGGGGCTTACGAGCAGTACTTC
>TRBD1|TRBJ2-3|TRBV19|.
CASSIGTGATDTQYF
TGTGCCAGTAGTATAGGGACAGGGGCCACAGATACGCAGTATTTT
>TRBD1|TRBJ2-7|TRBV2|.
CASLGGAGDEQYF
TGTGCCAGCTTAGGGGGCGCCGGGGACGAGCAGTACTTC
>.|TRBJ2-7|TRBV11-1|few
CASSTDMPYEQYF
TGTGCCAGCAGCACGGACATGCCCTACGAGCAGTACTTC
>.|TRBJ1-1|TRBV6-5|few
CASSDQGGTEAFF
TGTGCCAGCAGTGATCAGGGAGGCACTGAAGCTTTCTTT
>.|TRBJ1-2|TRBV5-6|.
CASSLLQTSRYGYTF
TGTGCCAGCAGCTTGTTACAGACAAGTCGCTATGGCTACACCTTC
>.|TRBJ2-7|TRBV7-9|.
CASSLEGLEQYF
TGTGCCAGCAGCTTAGAGGGGCTCGAGCAGTACTTC
>.|TRBJ2-1|TRBV5-3|.
CARSWAGRNEQFF
TGTGCCAGAAGTTGGGCGGGGAGGAATGAGCAGTTCTTC
>TRBD1|TRBJ2-7|TRBV27|.
CASRPTGDLEQYF
TGTGCCAGCAGACCGACAGGGGACCTCGAGCAGTACTTC
>.|TRBJ2-5|TRBV28|.
CASSLFAGGQETQYF
TGTGCCAGCAGTTTATTCGCGGGCGGGCAAGAGACCCAGTACTTC
>TRBD1|TRBJ2-3|TRBV5-1|.
CASSSQGTDTQYF
TGCGCCAGCAGCTCACAGGGGACAGATACGCAGTATTTT
>TRBD1|TRBJ2-7|TRBV2|.
CASSATGSSYEQYF
TGTGCCAGCAGTGCGACAGGGAGCTCCTACGAGCAGTACTTC
>TRBD2|TRBJ2-3|TRBV5-1|.
CASSLLGSGGDTQYF
TGCGCCAGCAGCTTATTGGGTAGCGGGGGAGATACGCAGTATTTT
>TRBD1|TRBJ2-5|TRBV5-1|.
CASSLDVIGQGQAGTQYF
TGCGCCAGCAGCTTGGACGTGATAGGACAGGGACAGGCCGGGACCCAGTACTTC
>TRBD2|TRBJ2-2|TRBV4-1|.
CASSQGLASGSAGELFF
TGCGCCAGCAGCCAAGGCTTGGCTAGCGGGAGCGCCGGGGAGCTGTTTTTT